The T cell receptor beta chain described here comes from a study of T cells in Graves' hyperthyroidism and ophthalmopathy. Overall study findings and caveats: Ophthalmopathy could be told apart from stable hyperthyroidism with a 13 V-J model.

Amplification yielded TCR beta CDR3 regions, with RNA transcripts as the source. First-round RT-PCR targeting the TCR CDR3 was performed with the HTBI primer set. Each CDR3 protein gets one entry after TCRdb re-called the multiplex PCR reads with MiXCR. Seen here are about 180,000 distinct CDR3 sequences, over 15% observed once, and the top ten hold roughly 30%. V was pared by 5 bases and J by 6 bases, with 8 bases between. CDR1 and CDR2 (germline): MNHEY, SVGEGT. The length of the CDR3 is 12 residues. The table lists this clonotype with many counts. The antigen is undetermined. The specimen was blood. The chain uses TRBV6-2 or TRBV6-3 and TRBJ2-1; D is perhaps TRBD1 (5 bases). The sequence was obtained from a woman between 45 and 60 years old with Graves' hyperthyroidism. The CDR3, as DNA: TGTGCCAGCAGTCGTAGGGGCAATGAGCAGTTCTTC. It yields the protein CASSRRGNEQFF.